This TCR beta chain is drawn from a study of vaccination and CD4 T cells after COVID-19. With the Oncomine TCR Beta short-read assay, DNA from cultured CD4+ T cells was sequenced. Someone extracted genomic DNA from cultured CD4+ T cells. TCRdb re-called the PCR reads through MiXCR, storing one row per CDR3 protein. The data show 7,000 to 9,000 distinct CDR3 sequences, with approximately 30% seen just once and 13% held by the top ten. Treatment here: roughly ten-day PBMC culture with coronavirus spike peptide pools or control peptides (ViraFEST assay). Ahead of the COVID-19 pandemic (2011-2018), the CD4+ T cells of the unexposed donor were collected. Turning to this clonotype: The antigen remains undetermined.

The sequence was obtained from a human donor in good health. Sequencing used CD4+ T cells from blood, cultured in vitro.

CDR3 residues: CATTSQPQHF. CDR3 bases: TGTGCCACCACCAGTCAGCCCCAGCATTTT. V gene TRBV28 combines with J gene TRBJ1-5; D is ambiguous. V was cut by 10 bases and J by 6 bases, with 7 bases left in between. The CDR3 extends over 10 amino acids. The V gene's germline CDR1 is MDHEN and CDR2 SYDVKM. Full variable domain (rest looked up from reference TRBV28 and TRBJ1-5): DVKVTQSSRYLVKRTGEKVFLECVQDMDHENMFWYRQDPGLGLRLIYFSYDVKMKEKGDIPEGYSVSREKKERFSLILESASTNQTSMYLCATTSQPQHFGDGTRLSIL.